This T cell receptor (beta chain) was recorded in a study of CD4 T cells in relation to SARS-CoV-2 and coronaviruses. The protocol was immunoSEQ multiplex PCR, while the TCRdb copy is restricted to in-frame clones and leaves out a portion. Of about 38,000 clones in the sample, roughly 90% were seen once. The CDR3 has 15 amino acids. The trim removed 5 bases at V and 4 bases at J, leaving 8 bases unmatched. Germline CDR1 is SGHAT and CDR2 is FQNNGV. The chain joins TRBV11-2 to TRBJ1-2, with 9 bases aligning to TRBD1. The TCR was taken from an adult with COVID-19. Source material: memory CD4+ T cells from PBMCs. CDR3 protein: CASSQTGGGGYGYTF. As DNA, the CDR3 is TGTGCCAGCAGCCAAACAGGGGGCGGCGGCTATGGCTACACCTTC.